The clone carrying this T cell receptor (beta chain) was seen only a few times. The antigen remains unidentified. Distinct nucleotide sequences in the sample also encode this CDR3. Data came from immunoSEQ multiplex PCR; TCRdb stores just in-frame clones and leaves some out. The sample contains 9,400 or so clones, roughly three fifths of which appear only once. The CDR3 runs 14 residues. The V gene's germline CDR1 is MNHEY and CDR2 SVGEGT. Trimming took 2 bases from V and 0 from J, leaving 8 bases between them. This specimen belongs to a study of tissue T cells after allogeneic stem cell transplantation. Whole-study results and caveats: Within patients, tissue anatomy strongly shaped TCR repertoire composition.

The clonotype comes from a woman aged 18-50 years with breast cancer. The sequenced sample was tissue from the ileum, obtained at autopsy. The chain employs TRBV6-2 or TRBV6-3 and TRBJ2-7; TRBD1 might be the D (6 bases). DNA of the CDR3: TGTGCCAGCAGTTACGTAGGGGGCTCCTACGAGCAGTACTTC. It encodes CASSYVGGSYEQYF.